This is a list of T cell receptor beta chains from one sample in a study of cytomegalovirus exposure and HLA in healthy donors. TCRdb's copy holds only in-frame clones and misses some; the assay was immunoSEQ multiplex PCR. Of 300,000 or so clones listed, roughly 88% were seen once; the top ten hold around 0.88%. Material: PBMCs. Source of these receptors: a man aged 30 to 39 in good health and CMV-seronegative. Each CDR3 is given with its conserved first and last residue.

v_call cdr3_aa
TRBV5-1 CASSLVGVNTGELFF
TRBV13 CASSSLGHHYGYTF
TRBV5-1 CASSWGQGEGTYGYTF
TRBV9 CASSQGQANTEAFF
TRBV6-5 CATLQAGASTDTQYF
TRBV6-1 CASAQGAEQYF
TRBV15 CATSRAFSGGAYNEQFF
TRBV5-3 CASSSHGSRNTEAFF
TRBV15 CATSREPPGQGRSGYTF
TRBV5-6 CASSSDSSSYNEQFF
TRBV6-5 CASRPTGNTEAFF
TRBV6-1 CAGSTSPYGYTF
TRBV11-2 CASSPSPGTGFGNEQYF
TRBV27 CASSLSQGAGRGYTF
TRBV27 CASRRQGHSTDTQYF
TRBV7-9 CASSLRTAYQETQYF
TRBV27 CASSLSRGLANEKLFF
TRBV11-2 CATRGGFGSPLHF
TRBV5-6 CASSLVRSLETQYF
TRBV6-1 CASNRDRNYEQYF
TRBV5-8 CASSLEGENTGELFF
TRBV7-9 CASSLNAILYEQYF
TRBV5-1 CASSWIPGTGGFVNSPLHF
TRBV18 CASSPPQGVYQQYF
TRBV6-5 CASSYSGRRDTEAFF
TRBV7-2 CASSTGQGRPSGNTIYF
TRBV2 CASREAGTSYNEQFF
TRBV27 CASSLKAYSNQPQHF
TRBV19 CASSPNRGGDEKLFF
TRBV2 CASSDGRGNQPQHF
TRBV4-3 CASSRTGQNYEQYF
TRBV19 CASSIIPTANDEQFF
TRBV20-1 CSASRTDTQYF
TRBV7-2 CASSTPATLETQYF
TRBV7-8 CASSLGGGWNTEAFF
TRBV5-8 CASSSSFSGGTQETQYF
TRBV5-6 CASSLVSQFYEQYF
TRBV5-1 CASSVAGDTEAFF
TRBV6-4 CASSPTSAGGTLVPLHF
TRBV2 CASSEGGRSQPQHF
TRBV5-5 CASGQANTYEQYF
TRBV19 CASSIGGWESPLHF
TRBV5-6 CASSRQGAGNTIYF